This T cell receptor (beta chain) is drawn from a study of Graves' ophthalmopathy and Graves' hyperthyroidism. This clonotype was seen a single time. Researchers took RNA transcripts and amplified TCR beta CDR3 regions from them. The workflow started with a first-round RT-PCR run with HTBI primers and then moved on to a second-round multiplex PCR. TCRdb processed the multiplex PCR reads anew with MiXCR; each CDR3 protein has one entry. The repertoire holds about 660,000 distinct CDR3 sequences, with approximately 39% as singletons. The CDR3 runs to 14 residues. Losses at the gene ends were 7 bases for V and 7 bases for J; bases not matched to a gene: 5. Per germline, CDR1 LNHDA and CDR2 SQIVND (reference sequence).

The chain has TRBV19 and TRBJ1-6, with 9 bases lining up with TRBD1. The clonotype was recovered from an adult man with Graves' ophthalmopathy. Input material: peripheral blood. CDR3 amino acids: CASTDDRGNSPLHF. As DNA, the CDR3 is TGTGCCAGTACCGATGACAGGGGGAATTCACCCCTCCACTTT.